This T cell receptor (beta chain) appears in the sequencing data of a study of OX40 agonist ivuxolimab in advanced cancers. Study background: Ivuxolimab, an antibody that agonizes OX40 (CD134), was administered to the patients. Therapy given before enrollment (anti-PD-1, anti-PD-L1 or anti-CTLA-4) was allowed, and 40% to 50% had some. Study-wide findings and caveats: People who partly responded at 0.1-3.0 mg/kg had some of the least clonal expansion seen.

Patients with a history of autoimmune disease or on systemic immunosuppression were excluded. Germline V gives CDR1 SGDLS, CDR2 YYNGEE. The J segment lost 4 bases and the V segment lost 4 bases, leaving 2 bases of the junction unmatched. The CDR3 loop spans 13 amino acids. This clone has just one count. Its target is unknown. Sequenced by immunoSEQ multiplex PCR; TCRdb stores in-frame clones only, minus some. The sample carries roughly 49,000 clones, 88% recorded once. The chain is built from TRBV9 and TRBJ2-1; 7 positions agree with TRBD1. Specimen: CD4+ or CD8+ T cells sorted from blood, collected in a trial of the OX40 agonist ivuxolimab. The sequence came from an adult with an advanced solid tumor such as melanoma, head and neck, liver or kidney cancer. CDR3 loop: CASSQGDYNEQFF. The CDR3 region has the DNA TGTGCCAGCAGCCAGGGGGATTACAATGAGCAGTTCTTC.